This TCR beta chain was recorded in a study of blood T cell repertoires in COVID-19. Overall study context: The analysed material was cDNA or gDNA that came from T cells, B-cell-depleted T cells, or PBMCs.

Only in-frame clones appear in the TCRdb table, and some are missing; sequencing was by immunoSEQ multiplex PCR. The data show about 130,000 clones, around 83% seen once. CDR1 and CDR2 (germline): MGHDK, SYGVNS. Trimming left V 1 base short and J 6 bases short, with 12 bases between. This CDR3 region has 14 residues. The chain recombines TRBV25-1 with TRBJ1-1, with TRBD1 as a possible D gene (5 bases). The sequenced sample consisted of peripheral blood. The TCR originated in a woman in her 50s with acute or convalescent COVID-19. CDR3 DNA sequence: TGTGCCAGCAGTGAATCCTCAGGGCGGTCTGAAGCTTTCTTT. It is translated as CASSESSGRSEAFF.